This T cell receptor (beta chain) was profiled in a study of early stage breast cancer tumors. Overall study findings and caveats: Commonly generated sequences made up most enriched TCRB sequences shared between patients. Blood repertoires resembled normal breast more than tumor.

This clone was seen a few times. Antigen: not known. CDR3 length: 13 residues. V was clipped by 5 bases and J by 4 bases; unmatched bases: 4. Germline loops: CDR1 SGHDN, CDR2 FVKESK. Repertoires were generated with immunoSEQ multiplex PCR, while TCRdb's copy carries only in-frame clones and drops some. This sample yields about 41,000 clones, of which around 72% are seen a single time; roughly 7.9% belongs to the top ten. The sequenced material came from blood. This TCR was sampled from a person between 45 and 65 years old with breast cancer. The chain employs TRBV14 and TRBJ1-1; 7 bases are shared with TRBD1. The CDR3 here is CASSYGTATEAFF. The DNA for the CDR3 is TGTGCCAGCAGCTACGGGACAGCCACTGAAGCTTTCTTT.